This T cell receptor (beta chain) came from a study of shared clonotypes between healthy human individuals. Study-wide background: Donors had three CD4 naive, three CD4 memory, two CD8 naive and one CD8 memory plate apiece. Study-wide results and caveats: Naive CD4 clonotype sharing across several donors was about 5%.

Libraries were prepared by immunoSEQ multiplex PCR; TCRdb keeps only in-frame clonotypes and omits some of them. The sample lists 700,000 or so clones, about two thirds occurring once. Germline CDR1 reads SGHDN; CDR2 reads FVKESK. V was clipped by 0 bases and J by 3 bases, with 3 bases between them. The CDR3 totals 12 residues. Concerning this clone: Its antigen remains unidentified.

The sequence derives from a woman in her thirties in good health. The specimen was memory CD4+ T cells sorted from blood. Subset specified: CD45RA-negative fraction. The V gene is TRBV14, the J gene TRBJ2-7; D is unresolved. The CDR3 DNA reads as TGTGCCAGCAGCCAAGAGGACTACGAGCAGTACTTC. It translates to CASSQEDYEQYF. Filled out from reference TRBV14 and TRBJ2-7, the complete variable domain reads EAGVTQFPSHSVIEKGQTVTLRCDPISGHDNLYWYRRVMGKEIKFLLHFVKESKQDESGMPNNRFLAERTGGTYSTLKVQPAELEDSGVYFCASSQEDYEQYFGPGTRLTVT.